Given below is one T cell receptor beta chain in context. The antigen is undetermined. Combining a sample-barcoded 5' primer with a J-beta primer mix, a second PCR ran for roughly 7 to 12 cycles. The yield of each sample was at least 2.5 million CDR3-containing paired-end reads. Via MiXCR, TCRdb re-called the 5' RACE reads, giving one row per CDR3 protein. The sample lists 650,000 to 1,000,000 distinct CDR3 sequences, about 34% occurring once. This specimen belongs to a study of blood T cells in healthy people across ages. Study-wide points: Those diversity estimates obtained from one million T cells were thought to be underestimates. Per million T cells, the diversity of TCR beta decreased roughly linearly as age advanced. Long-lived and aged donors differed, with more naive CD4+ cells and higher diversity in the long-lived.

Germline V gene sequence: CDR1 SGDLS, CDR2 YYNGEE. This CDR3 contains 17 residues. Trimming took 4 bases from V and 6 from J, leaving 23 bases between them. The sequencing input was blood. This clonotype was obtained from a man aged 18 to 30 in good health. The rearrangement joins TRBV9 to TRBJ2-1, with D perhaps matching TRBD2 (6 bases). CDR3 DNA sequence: TGTGCCAGCAGCAGCAGAGAAGCGGGCTCGGATCGCAATGAGCAGTTCTTC. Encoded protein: CASSSREAGSDRNEQFF.